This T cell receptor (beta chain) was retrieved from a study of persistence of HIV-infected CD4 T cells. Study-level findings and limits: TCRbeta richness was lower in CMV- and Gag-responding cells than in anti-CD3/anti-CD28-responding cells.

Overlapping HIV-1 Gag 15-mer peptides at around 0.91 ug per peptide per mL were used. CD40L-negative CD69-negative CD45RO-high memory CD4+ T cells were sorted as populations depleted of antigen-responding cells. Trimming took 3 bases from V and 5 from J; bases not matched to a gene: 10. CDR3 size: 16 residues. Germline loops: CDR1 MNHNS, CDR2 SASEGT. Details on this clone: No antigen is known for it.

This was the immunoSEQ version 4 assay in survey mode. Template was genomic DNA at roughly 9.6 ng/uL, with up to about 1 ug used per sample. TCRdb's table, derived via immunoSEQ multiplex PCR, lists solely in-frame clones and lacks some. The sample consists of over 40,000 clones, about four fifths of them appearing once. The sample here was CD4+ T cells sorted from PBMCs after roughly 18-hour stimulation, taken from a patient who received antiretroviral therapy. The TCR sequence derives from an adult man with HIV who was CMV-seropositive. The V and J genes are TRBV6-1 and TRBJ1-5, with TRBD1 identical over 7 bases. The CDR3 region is CASSDPGGGLDQPQHF. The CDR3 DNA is TGTGCCAGCAGTGATCCAGGGGGTGGGTTGGATCAGCCCCAGCATTTT.